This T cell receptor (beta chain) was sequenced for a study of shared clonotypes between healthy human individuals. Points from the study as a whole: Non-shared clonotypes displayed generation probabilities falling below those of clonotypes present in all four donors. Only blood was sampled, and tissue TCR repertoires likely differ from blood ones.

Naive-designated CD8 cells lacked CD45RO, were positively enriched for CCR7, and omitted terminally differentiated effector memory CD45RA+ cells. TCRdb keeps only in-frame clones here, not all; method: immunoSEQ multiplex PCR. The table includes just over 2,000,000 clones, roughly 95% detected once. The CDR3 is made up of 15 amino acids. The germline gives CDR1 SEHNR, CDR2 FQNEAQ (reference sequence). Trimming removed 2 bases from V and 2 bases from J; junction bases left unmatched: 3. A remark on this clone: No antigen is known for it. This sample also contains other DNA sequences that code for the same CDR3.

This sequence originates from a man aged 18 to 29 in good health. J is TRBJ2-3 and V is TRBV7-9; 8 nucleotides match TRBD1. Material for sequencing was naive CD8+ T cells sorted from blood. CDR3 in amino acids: CASSLSQGATDTQYF. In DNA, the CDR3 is TGTGCCAGCAGCTTAAGTCAGGGGGCCACAGATACGCAGTATTTT.